The sequence of this T cell receptor beta chain was determined in a study of identical twins. CDR3 size: 13 residues. Trimming cost V 8 bases and J 3 bases; bases outside gene matches: 4. CDR1 and CDR2 from the germline V gene are MNHEY and SMNVEV (reference sequence). This clonotype was found a few times. Its antigen is unknown. With template switching, a universal primer site was added, and the cDNA carried unique molecular identifiers. Using its own MiXCR run on the 5' RACE reads, TCRdb lists one record per CDR3 protein. The sample has around 510,000 distinct CDR3 sequences, 13% to 15% seen once. Whole-study results and caveats: In zero-insertion analyses, partial confounding could arise from invariant MAIT and iNKT cells. Cord blood's abundant beta clonotypes had fewer insertions, unlike memory repertoires.

Separately, the same data were catalogued under a study of yellow fever vaccine responses in identical twins.

Sequencing was carried out using CD4+ T cells sorted from blood. The genes are TRBV27 and TRBJ1-5; TRBD1 matches 7 bases. This sequence was found in a woman under 30 in good health. The CDR3 sequence: CASRDRVNQPQHF. The CDR3 nucleotides read TGTGCCAGCCGAGACAGGGTCAATCAGCCCCAGCATTTT.